This record looks at one T cell receptor (beta chain) sequence and its context. No cognate antigen has been identified for it. No much larger clone is present one base from it, and per-base qualities are unavailable. First-strand cDNA was synthesized using Superscript III and a set of TRAV- and TRBV-specific primers, so that both TCRalpha and TCRbeta chains were covered. TCRs were amplified for about 18 PCR cycles with Phusion, using a constant-region primer paired with the adapter attached to the V primers. Amplification of the isolated mRNA was done with the MessageAmp II aRNA Amplification Kit, which involved a roughly 15-hour in vitro transcription at 37 degrees C. The Dynabeads mRNA DIRECT Purification Kit was used to isolate the mRNA for TCR sequencing. A second roughly 25-cycle Phusion PCR added indexed Illumina adapters, and products were purified with AMPure XP beads. The original methods were these. Custom Perl scripts pooled TCR sequences encoding the same protein, removed out-of-frame sequences and computed each clonotype's abundance. The analysis excluded TCR sequences that were supported by just one read. Shannon entropy, Gini index, clonality, richness, and the frequency of TCRs shared between repertoires were included as repertoire metrics. TCRdb reran the public reads through fastp at Q25 and MiXCR, keeping productive beta chains. Each entry is one CDR3 protein sequence, shown with its most common DNA and genes. These V and J calls rely on TCRdb rather than the paper's analysis. The sample contains around 13,000 distinct CDR3 sequences, 60% to 80% of them found a single time. The top ten clones comprise over 4.5% of the sample.

Donors were enrolled in RACIN, a single-arm phase I dose-escalation trial in which nivolumab, ipilimumab, aspirin, low-dose cyclophosphamide and low-dose radiotherapy were combined. Eligible patients had advanced, TIL-negative solid tumors. The sample is drawn from a study of low-dose radiotherapy and immunotherapy resistance in tumors (dated by TCRdb to 2021 to 2024). Study-level background: In Cohort 1, each fraction delivered 0.5 Gy every 2 weeks, and the prescribed total PTV dose was 6.5 Gy. Patients in Cohort 2 were given 1 Gy per fraction every two weeks, for a total of 13 Gy across 26 weeks. Nivolumab was administered intravenously as a 240 mg flat dose every two weeks, and ipilimumab was administered intravenously at 1 mg/kg every six weeks. Intravenous cyclophosphamide at 200 mg/m2 was administered every two weeks, one day ahead of each radiation and immunotherapy administration. Patients took aspirin 300 mg orally once daily for four cycles, starting on cycle 1 day 1. No randomization into treatment groups was done for the people taking part in the trial. Eight patients were included in the translational analysis, namely three from the first dose cohort plus the first five from the second dose cohort.

Counted from cysteine to phenylalanine, this CDR3 has 11 amino acids. Of all the DNA, just the CDR3 is kept, 33 bases in frame from base 1. The V end loses 7 bases and the J end loses 6 bases, and a stretch of 10 bases separates them. CDR1 and CDR2 are drawn from the germline V gene: WSHSY, SAAADI. The TCR originated in a human donor with advanced metastatic prostate, ovarian, gallbladder or colorectal cancer (not recorded which). This table probably holds off-target reads from a library built for another chain. Recombination linked TRBV10-2 to TRBJ2-7; the D region possibly corresponds to TRBD2 (6 bases align). This receptor has the CDR3 CASTRGGEQYF. The DNA sequence is TGCGCCAGCACCCGGGGAGGCGAGCAGTACTTC.